Listed below are T cell receptor beta chains from one sample, sequenced in a study of shared clonotypes between healthy human individuals. Profiling relied on immunoSEQ multiplex PCR, and the TCRdb table lists in-frame clones only, not all of them. The sample contains about 450,000 clones, 79% of which appear only once. The sample taken for sequencing was PBMCs. These receptors were obtained from a woman aged 40 to 49 in good health. Some clones in this sample may be carry-over from other donors' samples. CDR3s include the opening cysteine and the closing phenylalanine or tryptophan. Each record gives: J gene, V gene, clone size, D gene, CDR3 protein, CDR3 DNA. The D gene is left open where the match is weak. Expanded clones are given a class, and other clones once, few, many or no size at all.

TRBJ2-2	TRBV18	.	TRBD1	CASSSRTGLNTGELFF	TGTGCCAGCTCATCCCGGACAGGGTTAAACACCGGGGAGCTGTTTTTT
TRBJ2-1	TRBV27	many	.	CASNGLDEQFF	TGTGCCAGCAACGGTCTTGATGAGCAGTTCTTC
TRBJ2-5	TRBV18	.	TRBD2	CASSPSAAGSGETQYF	TGTGCCAGCTCACCATCCGCAGCGGGATCGGGAGAGACCCAGTACTTC
TRBJ2-7	TRBV11-3	.	.	CASLWGREQYF	TGTGCCAGCTTATGGGGACGCGAGCAGTACTTC
TRBJ2-7	TRBV4-1	.	.	CASSPHGGYEQYF	TGCGCCAGCAGCCCACACGGGGGTTACGAGCAGTACTTC
TRBJ2-2	TRBV19	.	TRBD2	CASIDSGRGTGELFF	TGTGCCAGTATCGATAGCGGGAGGGGCACCGGGGAGCTGTTTTTT
TRBJ2-1	TRBV19	.	TRBD1	CASKKQGEAYNEQFF	TGTGCCAGTAAAAAACAGGGGGAAGCTTACAATGAGCAGTTCTTC
TRBJ1-2	TRBV6-5	.	.	CASRQGPNNYGYTF	TGTGCCAGCAGACAGGGACCGAATAACTATGGCTACACCTTC
TRBJ2-5	TRBV11-2	.	TRBD2	CASSLGLAGTLGETQYF	TGTGCCAGCAGCTTAGGGCTAGCGGGGACTCTCGGGGAGACCCAGTACTTC
TRBJ1-5	TRBV28	few	.	CASTVSFLRPRNQPQHF	TGTGCCAGCACAGTCTCCTTTCTCCGTCCAAGAAATCAGCCCCAGCATTTT
TRBJ2-2	TRBV28	.	.	CASSPSRLARSGELFF	TGTGCCAGCAGTCCCTCCCGGTTAGCGAGGTCCGGGGAGCTGTTTTTT
TRBJ2-7	TRBV6-5	once	TRBD2	CASSRLAGDLEQYF	TGTGCCAGCAGCCGGCTAGCGGGAGATCTCGAGCAGTACTTC
TRBJ2-6	TRBV25-1	.	.	CASSRHSSRGANVLTF	TGTGCCAGCAGTCGTCACTCCTCAAGAGGGGCCAACGTCCTGACTTTC
TRBJ1-3	TRBV9	.	.	CASSPAGGNTIYF	TGTGCCAGCAGCCCCGCAGGGGGAAACACCATATATTTT
TRBJ2-5	TRBV19	.	.	CASSEQVQETQYF	TGTGCCAGTAGTGAGCAGGTCCAAGAGACCCAGTACTTC
TRBJ2-2	TRBV4-1	few	TRBD1	CASSHRFPGQGNTGELFF	TGCGCCAGCAGCCATCGATTTCCGGGACAGGGGAACACCGGGGAGCTGTTTTTT
TRBJ2-1	TRBV5-1	.	TRBD2	CASSLIPSGVSSYNEQFF	TGCGCCAGCAGCTTGATTCCTAGCGGGGTAAGCTCCTACAATGAGCAGTTCTTC
TRBJ2-3	TRBV7-6	few	.	CASSLDHGSTDTQYF	TGTGCCAGCAGCTTAGATCACGGGAGCACAGATACGCAGTATTTT
TRBJ1-1	TRBV11-2	.	TRBD1	CASRRWDRGDEAFF	TGTGCCAGCAGGCGATGGGACAGGGGCGATGAAGCTTTCTTT
TRBJ2-7	TRBV11-2	few	TRBD1	CASSYPGTGAYEQYF	TGTGCCAGCAGCTATCCCGGGACAGGGGCCTACGAGCAGTACTTC
TRBJ1-3	TRBV19	.	.	CASKPASGNTIYF	TGTGCCAGTAAACCCGCCTCTGGAAACACCATATATTTT
TRBJ2-7	TRBV27	.	TRBD1	CASSLGTAYEQYF	TGTGCCAGCAGCCTTGGGACAGCTTACGAGCAGTACTTC
TRBJ2-7	TRBV7-2	.	TRBD2	CASSSTSRGGSGSYEQYF	TGTGCCAGCAGCTCCACTTCACGGGGGGGCTCGGGCTCCTACGAGCAGTACTTC
TRBJ1-2	TRBV5-4	.	.	CASSSGQRNYGYTF	TGTGCCAGCAGCTCCGGGCAGAGAAACTATGGCTACACCTTC
TRBJ1-3	TRBV6-6	.	.	CASSFSPRAGNTIYF	TGTGCCAGCAGTTTCTCCCCTAGAGCTGGAAACACCATATATTTT
TRBJ2-7	TRBV10-2	.	.	CASSVDTRGYEQYF	TGCGCCAGCAGTGTAGACACACGCGGATACGAGCAGTACTTC
TRBJ2-3	TRBV5-1	.	.	CASSSQGGGGTDTQYF	TGCGCCAGCAGTTCCCAGGGTGGGGGAGGTACAGATACGCAGTATTTT
TRBJ2-7	TRBV4-1	.	TRBD2	CASSQGRLAGADEQYF	TGCGCCAGCAGCCAAGGCAGACTAGCGGGAGCGGATGAGCAGTACTTC
TRBJ1-2	TRBV4-1	.	TRBD1	CASSHFVRDRGSGYTF	TGCGCCAGCAGCCACTTCGTCCGGGACAGGGGCTCTGGCTACACCTTC
TRBJ1-1	TRBV9	once	.	CASSPHLNTEAFF	TGTGCCAGCAGCCCCCACTTGAACACTGAAGCTTTCTTT
TRBJ1-2	TRBV2	few	.	CATRDYYGYTF	TGTGCCACCAGGGATTACTATGGCTACACCTTC
TRBJ2-6	TRBV28	.	TRBD1	CASRSTGVWANVLTF	TGTGCCAGCAGGTCTACAGGGGTCTGGGCCAACGTCCTGACTTTC
TRBJ2-1	TRBV11-2	.	.	CASPLQRGQRGGYNEQFF	TGTGCCAGCCCTTTACAGAGGGGGCAGCGGGGCGGATACAATGAGCAGTTCTTC
TRBJ2-7	TRBV5-4	.	TRBD2	CASSLGLATYGQYF	TGTGCCAGCAGCTTGGGACTAGCGACCTACGGGCAGTACTTC
TRBJ2-7	TRBV28	.	.	CASHRRRDYEQYF	TGTGCCAGCCACCGGAGGAGGGACTACGAGCAGTACTTC
TRBJ2-5	TRBV5-4	once	TRBD2	CASSSPTAGRETQYF	TGTGCCAGCAGCTCCCCGACAGCGGGGCGGGAGACCCAGTACTTC
TRBJ2-2	TRBV5-1	once	.	CASSLDGNTGELFF	TGCGCCAGCAGCTTAGATGGAAACACCGGGGAGCTGTTTTTT
TRBJ2-1	TRBV6-6	.	.	CASSYREGEQFF	TGTGCCAGCAGTTACCGAGAGGGTGAGCAGTTCTTC
TRBJ2-2	TRBV10-3	.	TRBD2	CALRLAAGGELFF	TGTGCCCTCCGACTAGCCGCCGGGGGGGAGCTGTTTTTT
TRBJ1-1	TRBV19	.	.	CASSTPPDRKNTEAFF	TGTGCCAGTAGCACTCCCCCGGACAGAAAGAACACTGAAGCTTTCTTT
TRBJ2-1	TRBV14	once	TRBD2	CASSQLAGVLDEQFF	TGTGCCAGCAGCCAACTAGCGGGAGTCTTGGATGAGCAGTTCTTC
TRBJ2-2	TRBV7-2	.	TRBD2	CASSAWGGTGELFF	TGTGCCAGCAGCGCGTGGGGGGGCACCGGGGAGCTGTTTTTT